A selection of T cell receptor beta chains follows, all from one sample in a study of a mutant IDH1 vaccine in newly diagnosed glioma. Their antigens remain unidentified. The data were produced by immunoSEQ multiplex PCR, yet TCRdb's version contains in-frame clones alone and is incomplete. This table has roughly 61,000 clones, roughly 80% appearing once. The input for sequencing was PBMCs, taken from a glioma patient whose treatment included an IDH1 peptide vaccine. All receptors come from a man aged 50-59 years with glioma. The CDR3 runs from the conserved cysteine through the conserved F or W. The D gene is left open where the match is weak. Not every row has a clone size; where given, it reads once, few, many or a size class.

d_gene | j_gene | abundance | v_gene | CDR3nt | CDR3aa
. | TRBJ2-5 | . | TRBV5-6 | TGTGCCAGCAGCTATGGACAGAAGGAAGAGACCCAGTACTTC | CASSYGQKEETQYF
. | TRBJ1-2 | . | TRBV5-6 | TGTGCCAGCAGCTTGGACAGTGCCGTGGGTGGCTACACCTTC | CASSLDSAVGGYTF
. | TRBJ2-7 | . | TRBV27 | TGTGCCAGCAAAACCGTCGGGGCCGAGCAGTACTTC | CASKTVGAEQYF
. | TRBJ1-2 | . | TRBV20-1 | TGCAGTGCTAGAGTGGATCCGAGGAGCACCTTC | CSARVDPRSTF
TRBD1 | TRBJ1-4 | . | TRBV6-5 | TGTGCCAGCAGTTACTCGAACAGGGGAAGGGAAAAACTGTTTTTT | CASSYSNRGREKLFF
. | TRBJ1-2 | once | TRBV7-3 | TGTGCCAGCAGCGCCTTGGGGCATGGCTACACCTTC | CASSALGHGYTF
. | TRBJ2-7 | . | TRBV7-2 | TGTGCCAGCAGCTTCCAGGCCGGGGCCCGCGACGAGCAGTACTTC | CASSFQAGARDEQYF
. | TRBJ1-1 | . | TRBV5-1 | TGCGCCAGCAGCTTGGCCACAAGGACCAGCACTGAAGCTTTCTTT | CASSLATRTSTEAFF
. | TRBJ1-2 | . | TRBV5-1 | TGCGCCAGCAGCCTTCTACAGGGCAACTATGGCTACACCTTC | CASSLLQGNYGYTF
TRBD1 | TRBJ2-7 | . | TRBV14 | TGTGCCAGCAGCCAGATTCCCGGGACAGGGCCCTACGAGCAGTACTTC | CASSQIPGTGPYEQYF
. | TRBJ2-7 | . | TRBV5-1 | TGCGCCAGCAGCACCGGACAAGGATCCTACGAGCAGTACTTC | CASSTGQGSYEQYF
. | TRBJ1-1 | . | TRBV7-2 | TGTGCCAGCAGCCTCGACCGGTTTCGGGGAAACACTGAAGCTTTCTTT | CASSLDRFRGNTEAFF
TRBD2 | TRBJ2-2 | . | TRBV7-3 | TGTGCCAGCAGCTCTAGCGGTTCCCGGGGGACCGGGGAGCTGTTTTTT | CASSSSGSRGTGELFF
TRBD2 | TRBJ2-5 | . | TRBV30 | TGTGCCTGGAGTGTAGGAGCGGGGGGGCCCAGGGAGACCCAGTACTTC | CAWSVGAGGPRETQYF